The clone carrying this T cell receptor beta chain was seen more than once but under ten times. The antigen is undetermined. A minimum of 7 million PBMCs was isolated per sample. Through a sample-barcoded 5' primer and a J-beta primer mix, a second PCR was run for roughly 6 to 11 cycles. From each sample, at least 2.5 million paired-end reads containing CDR3 were obtained. TCRdb independently ran MiXCR on the 5' RACE reads; one entry per CDR3 protein. The sample has approximately 730,000 distinct CDR3 sequences, 43% seen once. The sample is drawn from a study of blood T cells in healthy people across ages. The CDR3 contains 15 residues. CDR1 is MNHNY and CDR2 is SVGAGI in the germline V gene (reference sequence). Study-level results: A strong correlation between TCR beta diversity and naive T cell percentage was seen. Among long-lived donors, naive CD4+ cells were more numerous and diversity higher than in aged donors.

The sample taken for sequencing was blood. This TCR was sampled from a woman aged 55-70 years in good health. This chain connects TRBV6-6 to TRBJ2-5; D is tentatively TRBD1 or TRBD2 (5 bases each). The J call is doubtful: the DNA matches TRBJ2-7 better. The CDR3 DNA sequence: TGTGCCAGCAGTCAGAAGACGGGACCGCTCTACGAGCAGTACTTC. This encodes CASSQKTGPLYEQYF.